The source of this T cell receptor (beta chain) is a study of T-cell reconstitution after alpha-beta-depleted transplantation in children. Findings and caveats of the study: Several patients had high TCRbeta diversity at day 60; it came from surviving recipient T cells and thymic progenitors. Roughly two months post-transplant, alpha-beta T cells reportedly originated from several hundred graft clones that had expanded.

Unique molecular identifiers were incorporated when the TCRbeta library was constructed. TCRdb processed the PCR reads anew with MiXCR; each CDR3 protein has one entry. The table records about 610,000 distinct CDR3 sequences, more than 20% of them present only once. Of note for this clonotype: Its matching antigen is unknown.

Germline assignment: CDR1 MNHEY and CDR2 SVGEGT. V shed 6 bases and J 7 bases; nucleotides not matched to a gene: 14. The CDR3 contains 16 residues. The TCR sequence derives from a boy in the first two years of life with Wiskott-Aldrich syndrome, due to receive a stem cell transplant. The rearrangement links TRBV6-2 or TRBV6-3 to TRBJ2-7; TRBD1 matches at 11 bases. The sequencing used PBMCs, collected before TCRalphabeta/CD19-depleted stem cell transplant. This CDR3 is CASSRTTGTGGQEQYF. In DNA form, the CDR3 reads TGTGCCAGCAGCAGAACTACCGGGACAGGGGGTCAGGAGCAGTACTTC.